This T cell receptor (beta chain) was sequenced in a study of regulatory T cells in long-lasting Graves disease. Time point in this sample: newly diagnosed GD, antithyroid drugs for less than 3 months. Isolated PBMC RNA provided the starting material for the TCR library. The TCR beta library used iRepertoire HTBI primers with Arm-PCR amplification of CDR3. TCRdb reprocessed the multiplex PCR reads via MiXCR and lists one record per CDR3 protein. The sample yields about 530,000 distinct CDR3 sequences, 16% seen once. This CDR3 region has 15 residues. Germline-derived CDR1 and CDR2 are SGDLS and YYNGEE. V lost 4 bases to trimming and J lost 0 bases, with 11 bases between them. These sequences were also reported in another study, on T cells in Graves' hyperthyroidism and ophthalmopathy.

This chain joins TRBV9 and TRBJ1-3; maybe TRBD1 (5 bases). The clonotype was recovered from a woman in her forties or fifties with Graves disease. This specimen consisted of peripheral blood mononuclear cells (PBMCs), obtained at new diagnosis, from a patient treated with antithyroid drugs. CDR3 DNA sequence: TGTGCCAGCAGCCGGGACCTCGTCTCTGGAAACACCATATATTTT. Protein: CASSRDLVSGNTIYF.